This T cell receptor beta chain was recorded in a study of cytotoxic CD8 clonotypes in ibrutinib-treated CLL. About the study: The response samples were taken once patients had been treated for a median of approximately 12 months, range 6 to 36. The study's findings and limits: The study found public clonotypes uncommon, contracting or stable on treatment. Clonality climbed at ibrutinib response, then dropped toward baseline at progression.

Generated by immunoSEQ multiplex PCR, the TCRdb table keeps only in-frame clones and is missing some. Here the sample spans around 52,000 clones, roughly three fifths being singletons. Of note for this clone: The antigen is unknown.

Germline V lookup: CDR1 MNHEY, CDR2 SVGAGI. CDR3 length: 13 residues. V shed 5 bases and J shed 1 base, with 7 bases lying between them. This sequence was found in a human donor with chronic lymphocytic leukemia. The starting material was PBMCs, obtained after 24 months of ibrutinib treatment. The genes are TRBV6-5 and TRBJ2-3; D is unclear. CDR3 bases: TGTGCCAGCAGTGACTTGGGCACAGATACGCAGTATTTT. Residues: CASSDLGTDTQYF.